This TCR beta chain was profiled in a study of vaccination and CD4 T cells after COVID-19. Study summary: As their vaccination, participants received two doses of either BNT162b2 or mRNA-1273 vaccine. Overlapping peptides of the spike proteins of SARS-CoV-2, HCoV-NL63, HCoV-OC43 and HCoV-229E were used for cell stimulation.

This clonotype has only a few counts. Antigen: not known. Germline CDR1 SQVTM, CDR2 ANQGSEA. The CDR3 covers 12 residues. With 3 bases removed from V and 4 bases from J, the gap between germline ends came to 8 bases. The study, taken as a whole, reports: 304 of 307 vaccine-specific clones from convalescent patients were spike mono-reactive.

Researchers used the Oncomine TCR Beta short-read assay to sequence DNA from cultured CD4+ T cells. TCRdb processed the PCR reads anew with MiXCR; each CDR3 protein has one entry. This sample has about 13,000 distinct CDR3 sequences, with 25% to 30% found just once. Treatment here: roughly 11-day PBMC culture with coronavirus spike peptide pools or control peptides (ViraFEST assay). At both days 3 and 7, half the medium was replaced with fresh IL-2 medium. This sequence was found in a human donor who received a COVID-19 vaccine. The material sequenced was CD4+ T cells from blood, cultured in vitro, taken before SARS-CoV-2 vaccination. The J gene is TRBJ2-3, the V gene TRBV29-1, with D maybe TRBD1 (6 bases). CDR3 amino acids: CSVDRGSDTQYF. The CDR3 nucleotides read TGCAGCGTTGACAGGGGCTCAGATACGCAGTATTTT.